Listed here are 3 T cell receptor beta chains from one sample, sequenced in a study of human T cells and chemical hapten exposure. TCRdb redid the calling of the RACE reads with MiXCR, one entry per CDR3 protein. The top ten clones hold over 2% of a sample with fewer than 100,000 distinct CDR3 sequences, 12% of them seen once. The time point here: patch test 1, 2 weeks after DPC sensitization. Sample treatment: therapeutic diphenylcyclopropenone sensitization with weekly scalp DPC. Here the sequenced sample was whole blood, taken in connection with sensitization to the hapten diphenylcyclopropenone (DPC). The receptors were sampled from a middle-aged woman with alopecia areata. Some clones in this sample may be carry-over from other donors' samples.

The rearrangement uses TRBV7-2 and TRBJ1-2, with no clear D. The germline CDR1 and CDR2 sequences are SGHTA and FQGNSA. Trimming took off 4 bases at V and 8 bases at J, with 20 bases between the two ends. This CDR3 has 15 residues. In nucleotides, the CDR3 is TGTGCCAGCAGCTATAGTAATACAGCGCGGTACGGCTACACCTTC. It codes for CASSYSNTARYGYTF.

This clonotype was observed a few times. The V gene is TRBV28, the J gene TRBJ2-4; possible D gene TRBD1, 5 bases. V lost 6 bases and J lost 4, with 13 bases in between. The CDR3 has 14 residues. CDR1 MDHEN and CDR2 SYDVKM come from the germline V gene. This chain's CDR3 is CASRDSQIKNIQYF. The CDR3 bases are TGTGCCAGCAGAGACAGCCAAATAAAAAACATTCAGTACTTC. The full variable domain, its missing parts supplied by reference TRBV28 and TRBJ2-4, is DVKVTQSSRYLVKRTGEKVFLECVQDMDHENMFWYRQDPGLGLRLIYFSYDVKMKEKGDIPEGYSVSREKKERFSLILESASTNQTSMYLCASRDSQIKNIQYFGAGTRLSVL.

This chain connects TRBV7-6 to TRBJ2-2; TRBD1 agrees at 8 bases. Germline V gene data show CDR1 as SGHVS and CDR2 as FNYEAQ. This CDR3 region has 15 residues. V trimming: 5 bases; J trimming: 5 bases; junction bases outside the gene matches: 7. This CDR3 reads CASSPRQGRTGELFF. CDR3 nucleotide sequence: TGTGCCAGCAGCCCTAGACAGGGGAGGACCGGGGAGCTGTTTTTT.